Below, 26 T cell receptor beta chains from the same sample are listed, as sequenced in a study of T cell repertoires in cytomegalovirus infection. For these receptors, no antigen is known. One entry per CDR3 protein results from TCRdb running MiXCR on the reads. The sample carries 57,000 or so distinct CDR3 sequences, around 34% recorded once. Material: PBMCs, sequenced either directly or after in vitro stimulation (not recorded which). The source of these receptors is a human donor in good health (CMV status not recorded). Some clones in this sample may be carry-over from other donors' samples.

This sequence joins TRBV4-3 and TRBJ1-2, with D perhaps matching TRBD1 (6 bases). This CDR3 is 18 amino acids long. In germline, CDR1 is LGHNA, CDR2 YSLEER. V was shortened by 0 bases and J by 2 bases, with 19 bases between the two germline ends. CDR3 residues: CASSQDWARGGWNYGYTF. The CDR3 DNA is TGCGCCAGCAGCCAAGATTGGGCCAGGGGTGGATGGAACTATGGCTACACCTTC.

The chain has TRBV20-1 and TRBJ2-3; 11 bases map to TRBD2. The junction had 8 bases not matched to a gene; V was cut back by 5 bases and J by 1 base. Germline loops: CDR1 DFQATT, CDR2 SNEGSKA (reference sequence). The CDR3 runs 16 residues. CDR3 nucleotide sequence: TGCAGTGCTTCTCGGACTAGCGGGCTACGCACAGATACGCAGTATTTT. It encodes CSASRTSGLRTDTQYF.

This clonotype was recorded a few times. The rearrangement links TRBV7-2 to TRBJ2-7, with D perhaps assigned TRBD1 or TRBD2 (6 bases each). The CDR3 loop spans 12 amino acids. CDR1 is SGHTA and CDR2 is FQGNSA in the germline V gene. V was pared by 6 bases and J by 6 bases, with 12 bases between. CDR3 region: CASREGDLEQYF. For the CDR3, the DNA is TGTGCCAGCAGGGAGGGGGATCTCGAGCAGTACTTC. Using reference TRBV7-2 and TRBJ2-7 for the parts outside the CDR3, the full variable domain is GAGVSQSPSNKVTEKGKDVELRCDPISGHTALYWYRQSLGQGLEFLIYFQGNSAPDKSGLPSDRFSAERTGGSVSTLTIQRTQQEDSAVYLCASREGDLEQYFGPGTRLTVT.

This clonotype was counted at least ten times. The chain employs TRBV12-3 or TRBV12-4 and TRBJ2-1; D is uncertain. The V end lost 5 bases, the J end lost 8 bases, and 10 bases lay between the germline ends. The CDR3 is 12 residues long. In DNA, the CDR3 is TGTGCCAGCAGTCCCCATCTCCATGAGCAGTTCTTC. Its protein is CASSPHLHEQFF.

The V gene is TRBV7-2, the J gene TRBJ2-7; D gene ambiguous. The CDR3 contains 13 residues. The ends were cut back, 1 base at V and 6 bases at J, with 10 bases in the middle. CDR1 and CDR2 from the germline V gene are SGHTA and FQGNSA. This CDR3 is CASSLGPDREQYF. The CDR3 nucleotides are TGTGCCAGCAGCTTAGGCCCGGACCGCGAGCAGTACTTC.

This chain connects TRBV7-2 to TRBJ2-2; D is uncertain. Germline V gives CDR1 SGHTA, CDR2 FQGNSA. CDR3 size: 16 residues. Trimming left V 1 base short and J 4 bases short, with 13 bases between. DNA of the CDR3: TGTGCCAGCAGCTTAGACTACTCGCCGAGCACCGGGGAGCTGTTTTTT. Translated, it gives CASSLDYSPSTGELFF.

CDR3 in amino acids: CASSRTSGRVGYWNEQFF. The CDR3 DNA follows: TGTGCCAGCAGCCGGACTAGCGGGAGGGTGGGGTATTGGAATGAGCAGTTCTTC. This chain links TRBV7-2 with TRBJ2-1; 15 nucleotides agree with TRBD2. The CDR3 is 18 residues long. Per the germline V gene, CDR1 is SGHTA and CDR2 is FQGNSA. Unmatched junction bases numbered 12, after V lost 5 bases and J lost 7 bases.

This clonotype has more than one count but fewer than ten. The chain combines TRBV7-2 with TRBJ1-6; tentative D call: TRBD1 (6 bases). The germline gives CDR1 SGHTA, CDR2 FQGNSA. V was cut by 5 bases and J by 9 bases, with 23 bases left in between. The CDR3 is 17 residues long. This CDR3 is CASSPRGQGGVGSPLHF. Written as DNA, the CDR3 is TGTGCCAGCAGCCCCCGGGGGCAAGGGGGGGTTGGTTCACCCCTCCACTTT.

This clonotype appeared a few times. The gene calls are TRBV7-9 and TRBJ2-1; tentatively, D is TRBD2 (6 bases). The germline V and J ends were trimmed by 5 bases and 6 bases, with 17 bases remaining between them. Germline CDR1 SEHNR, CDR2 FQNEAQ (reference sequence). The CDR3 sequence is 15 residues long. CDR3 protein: CASSQSGTHFNEQFF. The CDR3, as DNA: TGTGCCAGCAGCCAATCCGGGACTCACTTCAATGAGCAGTTCTTC.

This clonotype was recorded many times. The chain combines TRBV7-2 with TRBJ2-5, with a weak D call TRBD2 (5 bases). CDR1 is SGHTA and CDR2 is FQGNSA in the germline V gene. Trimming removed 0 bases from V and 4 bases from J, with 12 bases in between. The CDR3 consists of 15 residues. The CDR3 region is CASSLAGAVGETQYF. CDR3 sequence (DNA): TGTGCCAGCAGCTTAGCCGGAGCGGTTGGAGAGACCCAGTACTTC.

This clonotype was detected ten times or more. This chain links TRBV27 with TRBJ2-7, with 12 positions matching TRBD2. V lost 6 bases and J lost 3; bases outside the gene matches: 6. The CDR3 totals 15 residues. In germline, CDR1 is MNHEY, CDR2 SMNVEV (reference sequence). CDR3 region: CASSPGLAGLYEQYF. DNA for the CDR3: TGTGCCAGCAGCCCCGGACTAGCGGGGCTCTACGAGCAGTACTTC.

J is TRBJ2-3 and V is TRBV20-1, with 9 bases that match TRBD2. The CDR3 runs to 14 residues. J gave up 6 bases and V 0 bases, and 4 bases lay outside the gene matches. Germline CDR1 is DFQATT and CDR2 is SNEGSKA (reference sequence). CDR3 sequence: CSARELAGPDTQYF. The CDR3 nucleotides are TGCAGTGCTAGAGAGCTAGCGGGGCCCGATACGCAGTATTTT.

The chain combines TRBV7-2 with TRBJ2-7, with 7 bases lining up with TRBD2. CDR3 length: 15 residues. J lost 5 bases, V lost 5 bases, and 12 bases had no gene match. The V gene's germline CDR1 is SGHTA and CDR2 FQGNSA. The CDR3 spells CASSMYARRGDEQYF. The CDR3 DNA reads TGTGCCAGCAGCATGTACGCTCGACGGGGGGACGAGCAGTACTTC.

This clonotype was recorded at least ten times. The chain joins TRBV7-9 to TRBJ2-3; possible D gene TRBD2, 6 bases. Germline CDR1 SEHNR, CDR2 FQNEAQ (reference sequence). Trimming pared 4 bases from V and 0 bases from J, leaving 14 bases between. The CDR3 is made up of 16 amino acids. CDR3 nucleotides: TGTGCCAGCAGCTCAACTGGGGACTCGAGCACAGATACGCAGTATTTT. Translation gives CASSSTGDSSTDTQYF.

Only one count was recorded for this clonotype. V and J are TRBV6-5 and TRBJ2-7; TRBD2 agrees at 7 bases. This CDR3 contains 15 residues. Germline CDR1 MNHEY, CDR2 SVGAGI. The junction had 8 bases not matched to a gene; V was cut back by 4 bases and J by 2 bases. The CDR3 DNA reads TGTGCCAGCAGTTTATCCCCTAGCGGAACCTACGAGCAGTACTTC. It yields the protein CASSLSPSGTYEQYF.

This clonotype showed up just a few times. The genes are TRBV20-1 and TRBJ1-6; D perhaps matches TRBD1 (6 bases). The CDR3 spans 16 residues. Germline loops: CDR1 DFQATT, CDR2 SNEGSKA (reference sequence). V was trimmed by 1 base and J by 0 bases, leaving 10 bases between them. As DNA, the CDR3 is TGCAGTGCTAGAGTACAGGGAAGCTCCTATAATTCACCCCTCCACTTT. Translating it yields CSARVQGSSYNSPLHF.

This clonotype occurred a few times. CDR3 DNA: TGTGCCAGCAGCTTCGCCGGGCCTGGTACCGGGGAGCTGTTTTTT. This sequence encodes CASSFAGPGTGELFF. The rearrangement joins TRBV7-2 to TRBJ2-2; D not resolved. This CDR3 region has 15 residues. CDR1 is SGHTA, CDR2 FQGNSA, per germline. V was pared by 3 bases and J by 5 bases, with 13 bases between.

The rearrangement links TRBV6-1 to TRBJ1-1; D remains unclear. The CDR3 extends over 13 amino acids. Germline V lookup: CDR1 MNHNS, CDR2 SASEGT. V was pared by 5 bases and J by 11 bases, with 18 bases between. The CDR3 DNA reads TGTGCCAGCAGTTCTTCAAGGAAGAGTACGGCTTTCTTT. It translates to CASSSSRKSTAFF.

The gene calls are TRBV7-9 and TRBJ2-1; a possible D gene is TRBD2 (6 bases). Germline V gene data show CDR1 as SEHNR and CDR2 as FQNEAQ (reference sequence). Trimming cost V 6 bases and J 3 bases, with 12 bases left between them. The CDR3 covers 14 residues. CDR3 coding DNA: TGTGCCAGCAGTGGGCGGGGAGGCTACAATGAGCAGTTCTTC. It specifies CASSGRGGYNEQFF.

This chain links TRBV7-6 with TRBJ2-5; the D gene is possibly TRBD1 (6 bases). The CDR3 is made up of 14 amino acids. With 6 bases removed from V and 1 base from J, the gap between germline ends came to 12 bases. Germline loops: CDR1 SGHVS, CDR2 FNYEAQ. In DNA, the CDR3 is TGTGCCAGCAGTCAGGGGTTGAGCCAAGAGACCCAGTACTTC. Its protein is CASSQGLSQETQYF.

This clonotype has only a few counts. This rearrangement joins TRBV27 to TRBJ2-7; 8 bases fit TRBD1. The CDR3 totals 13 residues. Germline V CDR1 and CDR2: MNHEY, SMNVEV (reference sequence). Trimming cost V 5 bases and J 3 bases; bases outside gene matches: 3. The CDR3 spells CASSDRGLYEQYF. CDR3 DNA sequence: TGTGCCAGCAGTGACAGGGGCCTCTACGAGCAGTACTTC.

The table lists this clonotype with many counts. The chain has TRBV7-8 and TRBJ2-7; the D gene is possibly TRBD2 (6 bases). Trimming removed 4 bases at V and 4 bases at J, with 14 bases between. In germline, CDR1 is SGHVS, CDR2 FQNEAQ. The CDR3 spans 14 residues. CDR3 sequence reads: CASSSARTIYEQYF. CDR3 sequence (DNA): TGTGCCAGCAGCTCGGCCAGGACTATTTACGAGCAGTACTTC.

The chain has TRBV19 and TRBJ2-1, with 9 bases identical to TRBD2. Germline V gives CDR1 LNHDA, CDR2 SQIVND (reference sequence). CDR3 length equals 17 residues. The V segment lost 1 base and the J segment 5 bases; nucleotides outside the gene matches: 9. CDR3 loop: CASSIGFGAGGDNEQFF. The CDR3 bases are TGTGCCAGTAGTATAGGGTTCGGGGCGGGAGGGGACAATGAGCAGTTCTTC.

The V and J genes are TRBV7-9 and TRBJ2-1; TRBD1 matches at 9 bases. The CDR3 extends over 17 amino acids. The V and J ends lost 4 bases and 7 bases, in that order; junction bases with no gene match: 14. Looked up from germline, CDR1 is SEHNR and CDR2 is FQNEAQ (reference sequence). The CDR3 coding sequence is TGTGCCAGCAGCTCCTCGACCGGGACAGGGCGTTTGAATGAGCAGTTCTTC. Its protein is CASSSSTGTGRLNEQFF.

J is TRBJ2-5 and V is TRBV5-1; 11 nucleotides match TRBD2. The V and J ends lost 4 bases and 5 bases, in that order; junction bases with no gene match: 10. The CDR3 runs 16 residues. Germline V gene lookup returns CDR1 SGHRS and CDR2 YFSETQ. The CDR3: CASSPGTSGGVETQYF. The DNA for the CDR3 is TGCGCCAGCAGCCCCGGGACTAGCGGAGGTGTGGAGACCCAGTACTTC. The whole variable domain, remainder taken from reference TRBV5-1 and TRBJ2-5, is KAGVTQTPRYLIKTRGQQVTLSCSPISGHRSVSWYQQTPGQGLQFLFEYFSETQRNKGNFPGRFSGRQFSNSRSEMNVSTLELGDSALYLCASSPGTSGGVETQYFGPGTRLLVL.

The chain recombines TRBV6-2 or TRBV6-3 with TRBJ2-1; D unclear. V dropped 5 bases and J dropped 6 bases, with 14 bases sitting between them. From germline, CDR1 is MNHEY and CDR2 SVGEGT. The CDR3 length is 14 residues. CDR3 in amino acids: CASSSAATGNEQFF. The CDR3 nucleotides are TGTGCCAGCAGTAGTGCTGCTACGGGCAATGAGCAGTTCTTC.